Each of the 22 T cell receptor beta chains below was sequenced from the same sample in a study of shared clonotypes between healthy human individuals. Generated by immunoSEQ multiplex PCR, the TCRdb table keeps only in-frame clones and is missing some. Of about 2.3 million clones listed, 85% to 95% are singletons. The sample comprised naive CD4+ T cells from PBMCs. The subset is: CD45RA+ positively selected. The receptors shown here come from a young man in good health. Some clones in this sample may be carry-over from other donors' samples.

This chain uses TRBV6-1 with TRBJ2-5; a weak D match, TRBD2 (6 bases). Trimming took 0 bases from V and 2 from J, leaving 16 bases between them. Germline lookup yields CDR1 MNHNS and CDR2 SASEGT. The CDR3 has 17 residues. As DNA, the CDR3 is TGTGCCAGCAGTGAAGCGCGGAGGGGCTCGTTGCAAGAGACCCAGTACTTC. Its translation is CASSEARRGSLQETQYF.

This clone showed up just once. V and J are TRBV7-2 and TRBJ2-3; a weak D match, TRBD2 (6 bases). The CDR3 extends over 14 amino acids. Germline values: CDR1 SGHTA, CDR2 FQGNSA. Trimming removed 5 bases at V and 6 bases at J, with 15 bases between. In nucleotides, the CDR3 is TGTGCCAGCAGCCAGGGACTCCTGGGGGATACGCAGTATTTT. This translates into CASSQGLLGDTQYF. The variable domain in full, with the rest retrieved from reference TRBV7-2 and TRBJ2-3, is GAGVSQSPSNKVTEKGKDVELRCDPISGHTALYWYRQSLGQGLEFLIYFQGNSAPDKSGLPSDRFSAERTGGSVSTLTIQRTQQEDSAVYLCASSQGLLGDTQYFGPGTRLTVL.

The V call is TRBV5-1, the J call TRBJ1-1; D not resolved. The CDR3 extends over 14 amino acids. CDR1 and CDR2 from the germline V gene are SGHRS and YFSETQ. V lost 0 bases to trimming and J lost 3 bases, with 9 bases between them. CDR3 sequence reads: CASSLGRGDTEAFF. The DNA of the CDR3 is TGCGCCAGCAGCTTGGGTCGGGGAGACACTGAAGCTTTCTTT.

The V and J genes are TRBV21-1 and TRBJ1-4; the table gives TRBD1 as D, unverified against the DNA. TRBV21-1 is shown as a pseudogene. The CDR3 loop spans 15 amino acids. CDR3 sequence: CASSKDRDTDEKLFF. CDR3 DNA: TGTGCCAGCAGCAAAGACAGGGACACTGATGAAAAACTGTTTTTT.

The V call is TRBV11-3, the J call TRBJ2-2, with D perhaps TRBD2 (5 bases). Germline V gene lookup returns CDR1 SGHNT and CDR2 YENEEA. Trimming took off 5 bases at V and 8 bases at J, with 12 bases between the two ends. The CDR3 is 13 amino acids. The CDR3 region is CASSERGRGELFF. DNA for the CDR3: TGTGCCAGCAGCGAAAGAGGGAGAGGGGAGCTGTTTTTT.

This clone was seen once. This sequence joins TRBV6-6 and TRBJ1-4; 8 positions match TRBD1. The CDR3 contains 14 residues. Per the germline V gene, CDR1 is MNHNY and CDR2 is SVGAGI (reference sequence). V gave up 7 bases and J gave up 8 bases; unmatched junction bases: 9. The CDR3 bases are TGTGCCAGCAACCCAGGGGGCGCTTGGGAAAAACTGTTTTTT. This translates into CASNPGGAWEKLFF.

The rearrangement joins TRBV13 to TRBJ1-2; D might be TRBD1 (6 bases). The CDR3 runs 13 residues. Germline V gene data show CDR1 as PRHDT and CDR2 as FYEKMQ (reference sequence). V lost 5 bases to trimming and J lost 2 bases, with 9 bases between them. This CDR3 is CASSNTGNYGYTF. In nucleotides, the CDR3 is TGTGCCAGCAGCAACACAGGGAACTATGGCTACACCTTC.

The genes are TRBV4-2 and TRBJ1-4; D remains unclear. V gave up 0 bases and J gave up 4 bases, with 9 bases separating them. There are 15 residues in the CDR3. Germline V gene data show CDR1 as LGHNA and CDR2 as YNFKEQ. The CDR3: CASSQEPFRNEKLFF. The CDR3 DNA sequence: TGTGCCAGCAGCCAAGAACCATTCCGTAATGAAAAACTGTTTTTT.

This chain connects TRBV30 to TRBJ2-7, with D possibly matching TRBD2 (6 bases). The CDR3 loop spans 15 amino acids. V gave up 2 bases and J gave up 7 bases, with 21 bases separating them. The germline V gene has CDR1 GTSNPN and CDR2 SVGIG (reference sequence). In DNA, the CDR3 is TGTGCCTGGAGTCTTGGGCTTACTAGCACGGAAGAGCAGTACTTC. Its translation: CAWSLGLTSTEEQYF.

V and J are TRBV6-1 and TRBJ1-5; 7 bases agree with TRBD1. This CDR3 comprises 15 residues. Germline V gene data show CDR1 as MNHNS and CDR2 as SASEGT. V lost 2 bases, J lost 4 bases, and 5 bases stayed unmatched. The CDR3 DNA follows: TGTGCCAGCAGTGAAAAGAACAGGGGTAATCAGCCCCAGCATTTT. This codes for CASSEKNRGNQPQHF.

In DNA form, the CDR3 reads TGTGCCAGCAGTTGGGGGGTGAGAGAACAGCCCCAGCATTTT. The encoded protein is CASSWGVREQPQHF. This chain uses TRBV28 with TRBJ1-5; perhaps TRBD1 as D (5 bases). In germline, CDR1 is MDHEN, CDR2 SYDVKM. CDR3 length equals 14 residues. V lost 4 bases, J lost 7 bases, and 14 bases lay in between.

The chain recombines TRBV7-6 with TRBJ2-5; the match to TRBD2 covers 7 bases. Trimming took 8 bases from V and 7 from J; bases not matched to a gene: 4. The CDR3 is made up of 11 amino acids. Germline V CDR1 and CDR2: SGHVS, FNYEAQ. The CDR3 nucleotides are TGTGCCAGCTCCCGCGGGGGGACCCAGTACTTC. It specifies CASSRGGTQYF.

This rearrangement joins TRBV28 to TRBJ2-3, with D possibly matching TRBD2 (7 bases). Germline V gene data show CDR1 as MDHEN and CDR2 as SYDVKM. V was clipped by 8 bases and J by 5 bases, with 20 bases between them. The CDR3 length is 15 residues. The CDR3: CASGTEGGIRDTQYF. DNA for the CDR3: TGTGCCAGCGGTACGGAGGGGGGGATACGAGATACGCAGTATTTT.

The CDR3 DNA reads as TGTGCCAGCACGGGGAACACTGAAGCTTTCTTT. It yields the protein CASTGNTEAFF. The chain is built from TRBV27 and TRBJ1-1; D remains unclear. V gave up 7 bases and J gave up 1 base, with 4 bases separating them. Germline lookup yields CDR1 MNHEY and CDR2 SMNVEV (reference sequence). CDR3 length equals 11 residues.

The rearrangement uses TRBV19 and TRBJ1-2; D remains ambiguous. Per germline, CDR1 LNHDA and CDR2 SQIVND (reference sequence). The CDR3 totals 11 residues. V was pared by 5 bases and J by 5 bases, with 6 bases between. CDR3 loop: CASSFRYGYTF. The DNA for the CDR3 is TGTGCCAGTAGTTTCAGATATGGCTACACCTTC.

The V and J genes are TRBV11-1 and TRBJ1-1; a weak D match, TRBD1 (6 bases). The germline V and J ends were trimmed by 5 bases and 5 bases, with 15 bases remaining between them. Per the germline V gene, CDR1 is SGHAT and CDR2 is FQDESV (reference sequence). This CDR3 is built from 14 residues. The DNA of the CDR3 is TGTGCCAGCAGCCCCATCGGAGGGGGGACTGAAGCTTTCTTT. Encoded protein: CASSPIGGGTEAFF.

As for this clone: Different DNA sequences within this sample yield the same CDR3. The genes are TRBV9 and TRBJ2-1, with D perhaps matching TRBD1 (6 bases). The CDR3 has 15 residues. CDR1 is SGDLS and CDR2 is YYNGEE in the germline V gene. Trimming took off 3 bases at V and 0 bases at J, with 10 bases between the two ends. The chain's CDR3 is CASSAQGDSYNEQFF. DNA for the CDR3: TGTGCCAGCAGCGCACAGGGAGACTCCTACAATGAGCAGTTCTTC.

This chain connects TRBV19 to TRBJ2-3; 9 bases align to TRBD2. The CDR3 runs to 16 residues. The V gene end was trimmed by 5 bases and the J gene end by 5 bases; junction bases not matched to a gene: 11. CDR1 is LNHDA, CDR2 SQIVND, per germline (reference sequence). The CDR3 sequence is CASSLPGLAFGDTQYF. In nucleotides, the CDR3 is TGTGCCAGTAGTCTCCCGGGACTAGCATTCGGAGATACGCAGTATTTT.

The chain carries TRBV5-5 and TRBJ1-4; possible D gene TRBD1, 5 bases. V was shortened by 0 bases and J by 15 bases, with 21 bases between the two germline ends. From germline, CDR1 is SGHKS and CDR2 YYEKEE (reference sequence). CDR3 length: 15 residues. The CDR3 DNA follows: TGTGCCAGCAGCTTGGTCTCGTCCGGGGCCCCCCGGGTGTTTTTT. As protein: CASSLVSSGAPRVFF.

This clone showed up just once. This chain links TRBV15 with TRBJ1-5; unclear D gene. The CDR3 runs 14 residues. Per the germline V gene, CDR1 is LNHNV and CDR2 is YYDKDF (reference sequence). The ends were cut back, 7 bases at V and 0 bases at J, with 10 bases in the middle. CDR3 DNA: TGTGCCACCACCCATGATTATAGCAATCAGCCCCAGCATTTT. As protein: CATTHDYSNQPQHF. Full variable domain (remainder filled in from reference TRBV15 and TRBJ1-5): DAMVIQNPRYQVTQFGKPVTLSCSQTLNHNVMYWYQQKSSQAPKLLFHYYDKDFNNEADTPDNFQSRRPNTSFCFLDIRSPGLGDTAMYLCATTHDYSNQPQHFGDGTRLSIL.

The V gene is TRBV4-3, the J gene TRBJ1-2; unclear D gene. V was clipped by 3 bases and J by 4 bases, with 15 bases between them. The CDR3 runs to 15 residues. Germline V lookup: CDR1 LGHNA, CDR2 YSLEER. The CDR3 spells CASSHVSRAGYGYTF. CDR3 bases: TGCGCCAGCAGCCATGTGTCCCGGGCCGGCTATGGCTACACCTTC.

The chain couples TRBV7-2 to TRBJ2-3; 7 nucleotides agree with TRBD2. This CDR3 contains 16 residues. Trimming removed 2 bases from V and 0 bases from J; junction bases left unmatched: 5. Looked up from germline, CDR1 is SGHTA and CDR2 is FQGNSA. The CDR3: CASSLRGGGSTDTQYF. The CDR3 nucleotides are TGTGCCAGCAGCTTACGGGGCGGGGGAAGCACAGATACGCAGTATTTT. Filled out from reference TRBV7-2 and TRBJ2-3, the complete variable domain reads GAGVSQSPSNKVTEKGKDVELRCDPISGHTALYWYRQSLGQGLEFLIYFQGNSAPDKSGLPSDRFSAERTGGSVSTLTIQRTQQEDSAVYLCASSLRGGGSTDTQYFGPGTRLTVL.